This TCR beta chain was retrieved from a study of Tregs in tolerant kidney transplant recipients (dated by TCRdb to the late 2010s). About the investigation overall: The transplants used related donors with nonmyeloablative bone marrow transplantation, and mixed chimerism in the human trials was transient. TCRbeta sequencing was used in the study to identify donor-specific regulatory T cells before combined kidney and bone marrow transplantation, and the identified cells were then tracked after transplant. Results the study describes overall, beyond this receptor: Because the study included only a small number of patients, the results must be confirmed in larger populations and under other immunosuppression protocols. Biological reproducibility was not directly assessed, although technical replication error appeared to be minimal. Donor-specific Treg expansion exceeded global Treg expansion in tolerant patients, suggesting antigen-driven rather than nonspecific expansion. Expanding Tregs with activated donor B cells appeared to identify the most biologically relevant and donor-specific TCRbeta repertoire. PCR primers changed over time for some patients, so nucleotide-level comparison across those patients' samples was not possible.

CDR1 and CDR2 are read off the germline V gene as MNHNS and SASEGT. After removal of 6 bases from V and 10 bases from J, the junction retains 3 bases not matched to a gene. The CDR3 runs 11 amino acids, cysteine and phenylalanine included. The kept DNA is CDR3 alone, 33 bases in frame from the first base. About this clone itself: This clone's antigen is unknown. The record has no base qualities; no much larger clone is one base away.

The sample's time point label is to be understood as: blood sample drawn before combined kidney and bone marrow transplant. Unstimulated Tregs (CD4+CD25+CD127-), CD4+ non-Tregs (CD4+CD25-), CD4 and CD8 cells were FACS-sorted from thawed PBMCs. A few combined kidney and bone marrow transplant recipients from the ITN036ST trial were included as patients, and samples were available only from these trial subjects. Healthy control blood was separated into PBMCs by Ficoll density gradient and cryopreserved, and patient PBMCs were collected both before and after transplant. Genomic DNA was extracted from sorted cells with the QIAGEN DNeasy Blood and Tissue Kit for TCRbeta CDR3 sequencing. High-throughput TCRbeta CDR3 sequencing, which included PCR amplification with bias correction and internal controls, was done commercially through immunoSEQ. In the original analysis: A unique productive TCRbeta sequence was defined by the CDR3 nucleotide sequence when primers matched, and otherwise by the CDR3 amino acid sequence together with the Vbeta and Jbeta genes. As a correction for sorting error, sequences shared between sorted populations at a frequency ratio of 2:1 or less were discarded, and the remaining shared sequences were assigned to the higher population. Sequences were defined as donor-reactive when expanded at least 5-fold in CFSE-low cells versus unstimulated cells and present at a frequency of at least 0.01% in CFSE-low cells. Jensen-Shannon divergence calculated on the top 100 TCRbeta sequences ranked by frequency was used to measure repertoire divergence. For any sample with multiple sequencing runs, sorting error was corrected in each run separately before the runs were pooled. The table was pulled from immuneACCESS by TCRdb, which kept in-frame rearrangements only. Such tables lose some clones; where checked, under half of the loss comes from unresolved V genes, and the rest has no known cause. That table supplies the V and J calls and clone size; D and trimming were determined from the DNA. Here the sample has tens of thousands of clones; about 88% occur a single time. Approximately 0.4% of the sample lies in the top ten.

The sample was CD4+ T cells from blood, taken before the transplant. The receptor was isolated from a human donor who received a combined kidney and bone marrow transplant. The V and J genes are TRBV6-1 and TRBJ2-1; TRBD2 matches 7 bases in the middle. In nucleotide form, the sequence is TGTGCCAGCAGGGGGGGGAAAGAGCAGTTCTTC. This codes for CASRGGKEQFF.